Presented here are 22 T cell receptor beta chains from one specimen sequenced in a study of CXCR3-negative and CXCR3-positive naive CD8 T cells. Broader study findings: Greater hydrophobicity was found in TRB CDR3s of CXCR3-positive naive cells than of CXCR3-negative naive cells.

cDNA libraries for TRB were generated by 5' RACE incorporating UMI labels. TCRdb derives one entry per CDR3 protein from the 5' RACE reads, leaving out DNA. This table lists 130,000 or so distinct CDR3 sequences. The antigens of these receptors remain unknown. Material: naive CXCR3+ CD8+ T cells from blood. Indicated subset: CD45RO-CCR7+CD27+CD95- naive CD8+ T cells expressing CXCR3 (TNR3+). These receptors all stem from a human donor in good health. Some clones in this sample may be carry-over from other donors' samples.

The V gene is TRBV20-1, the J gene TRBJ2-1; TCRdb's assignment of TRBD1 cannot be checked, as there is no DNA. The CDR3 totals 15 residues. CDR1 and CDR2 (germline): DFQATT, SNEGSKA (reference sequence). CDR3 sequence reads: CSASPSPGSYNEQFF.

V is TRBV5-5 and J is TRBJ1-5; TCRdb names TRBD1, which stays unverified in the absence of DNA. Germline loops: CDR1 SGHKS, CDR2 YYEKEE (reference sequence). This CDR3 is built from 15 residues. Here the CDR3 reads CASSSGGSGNQPQHF.

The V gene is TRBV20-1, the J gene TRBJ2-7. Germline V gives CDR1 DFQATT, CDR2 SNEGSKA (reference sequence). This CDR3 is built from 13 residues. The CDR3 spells CSASMGSSYEQYF.

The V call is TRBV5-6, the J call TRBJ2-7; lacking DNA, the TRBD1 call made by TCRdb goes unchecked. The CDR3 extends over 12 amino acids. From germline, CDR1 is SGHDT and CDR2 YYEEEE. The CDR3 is CASSLGPTEQYF.

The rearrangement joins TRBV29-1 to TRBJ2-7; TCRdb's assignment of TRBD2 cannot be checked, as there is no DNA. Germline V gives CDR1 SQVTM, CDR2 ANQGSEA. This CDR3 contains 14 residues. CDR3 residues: CSARYSGQPYEQYF.

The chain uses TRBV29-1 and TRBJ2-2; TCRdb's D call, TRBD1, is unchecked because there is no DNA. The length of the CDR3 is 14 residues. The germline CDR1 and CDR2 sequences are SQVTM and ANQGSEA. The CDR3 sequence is CSVTGTGAAGELFF.

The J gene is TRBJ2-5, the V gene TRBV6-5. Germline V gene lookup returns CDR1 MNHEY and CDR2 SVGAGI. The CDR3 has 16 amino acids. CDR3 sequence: CASSTRLAENQETQYF.

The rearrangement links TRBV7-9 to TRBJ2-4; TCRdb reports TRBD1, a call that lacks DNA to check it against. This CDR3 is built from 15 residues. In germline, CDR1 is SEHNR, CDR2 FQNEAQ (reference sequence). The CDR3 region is CASSPTGGAKNIQYF. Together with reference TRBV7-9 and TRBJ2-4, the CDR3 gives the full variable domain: DTGVSQNPRHKITKRGQNVTFRCDPISEHNRLYWYRQTLGQGPEFLTYFQNEAQLEKSRLLSDRFSAERPKGSFSTLEIQRTEQGDSAMYLCASSPTGGAKNIQYFGAGTRLSVL.

CDR3 protein: CASSLQGFNEQFF. The V call is TRBV27, the J call TRBJ2-1; absent DNA, TCRdb's TRBD1 call cannot be checked. CDR1 and CDR2 (germline): MNHEY, SMNVEV (reference sequence). This CDR3 contains 13 residues.

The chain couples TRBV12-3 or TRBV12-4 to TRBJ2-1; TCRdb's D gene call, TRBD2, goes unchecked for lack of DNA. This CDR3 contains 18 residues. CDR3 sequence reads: CASRSTILRTELYNEQFF.

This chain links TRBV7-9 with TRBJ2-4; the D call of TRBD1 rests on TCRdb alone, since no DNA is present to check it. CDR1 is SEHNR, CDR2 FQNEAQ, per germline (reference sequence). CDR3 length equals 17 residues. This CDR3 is CASSPRDSLLAKNIQYF.

The CDR3 sequence: CASSLVAGAADTQYF. V gene TRBV6-6 combines with J gene TRBJ2-3; TCRdb's D call of TRBD2 is untestable without DNA. Per germline, CDR1 MNHNY and CDR2 SVGAGI (reference sequence). The CDR3 is 15 amino acids.

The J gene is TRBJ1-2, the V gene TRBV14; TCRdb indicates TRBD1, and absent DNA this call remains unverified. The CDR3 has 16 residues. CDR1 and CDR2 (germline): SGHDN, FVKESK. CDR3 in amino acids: CASSQARTGGDYGYTF.

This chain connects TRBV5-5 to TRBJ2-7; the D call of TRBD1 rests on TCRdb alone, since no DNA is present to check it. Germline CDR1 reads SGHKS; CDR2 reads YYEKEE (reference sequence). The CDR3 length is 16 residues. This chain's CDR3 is CASSLGPGKGSYEQYF.

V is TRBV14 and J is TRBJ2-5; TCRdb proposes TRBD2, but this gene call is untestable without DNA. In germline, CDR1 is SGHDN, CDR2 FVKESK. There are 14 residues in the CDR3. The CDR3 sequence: CASSQRRVGETQYF.

CDR3 residues: CASSLGQSNQPQHF. This sequence joins TRBV7-9 and TRBJ1-5; TCRdb returns TRBD1, unconfirmable since there is no DNA. The germline CDR1 and CDR2 sequences are SEHNR and FQNEAQ (reference sequence). The CDR3 spans 14 residues.

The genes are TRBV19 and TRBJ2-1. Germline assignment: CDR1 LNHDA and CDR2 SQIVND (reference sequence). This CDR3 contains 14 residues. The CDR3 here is CASSILLGVNEQFF.

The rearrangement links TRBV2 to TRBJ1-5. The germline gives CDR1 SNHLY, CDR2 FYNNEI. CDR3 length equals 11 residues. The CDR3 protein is CASGSNQPQHF. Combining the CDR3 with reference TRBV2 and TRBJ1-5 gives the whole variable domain EPEVTQTPSHQVTQMGQEVILRCVPISNHLYFYWYRQILGQKVEFLVSFYNNEISEKSEIFDDQFSVERPDGSNFTLKIRSTKLEDSAMYFCASGSNQPQHFGDGTRLSIL.

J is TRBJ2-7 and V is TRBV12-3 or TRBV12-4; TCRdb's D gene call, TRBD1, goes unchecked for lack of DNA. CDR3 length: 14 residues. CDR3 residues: CASSPGQGTPEQYF.

The CDR3 region is CASSIALWDEQFF. The J gene is TRBJ2-1, the V gene TRBV12-3 or TRBV12-4; TCRdb's D call, TRBD2, is unchecked because there is no DNA. The CDR3 spans 13 residues.

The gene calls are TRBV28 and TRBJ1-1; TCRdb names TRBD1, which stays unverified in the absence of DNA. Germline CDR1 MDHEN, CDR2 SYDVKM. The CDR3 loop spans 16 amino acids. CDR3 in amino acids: CASSPLRTGMNTEAFF.

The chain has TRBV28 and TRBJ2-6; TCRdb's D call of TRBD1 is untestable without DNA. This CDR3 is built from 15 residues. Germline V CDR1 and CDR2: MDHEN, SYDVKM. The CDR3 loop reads CASSLIPAGANVLTF. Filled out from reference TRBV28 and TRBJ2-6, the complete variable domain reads DVKVTQSSRYLVKRTGEKVFLECVQDMDHENMFWYRQDPGLGLRLIYFSYDVKMKEKGDIPEGYSVSREKKERFSLILESASTNQTSMYLCASSLIPAGANVLTFGAGSRLTVL.